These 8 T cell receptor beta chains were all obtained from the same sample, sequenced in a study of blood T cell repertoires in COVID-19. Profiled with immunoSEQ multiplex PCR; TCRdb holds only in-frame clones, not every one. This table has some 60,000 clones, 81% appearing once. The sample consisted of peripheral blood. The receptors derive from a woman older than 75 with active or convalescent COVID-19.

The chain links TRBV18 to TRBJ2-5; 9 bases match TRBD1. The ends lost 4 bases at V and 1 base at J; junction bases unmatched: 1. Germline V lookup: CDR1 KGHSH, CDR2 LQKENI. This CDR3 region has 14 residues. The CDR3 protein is CASSRGQGQETQYF. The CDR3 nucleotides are TGTGCCAGCTCACGGGGACAGGGCCAAGAGACCCAGTACTTC.

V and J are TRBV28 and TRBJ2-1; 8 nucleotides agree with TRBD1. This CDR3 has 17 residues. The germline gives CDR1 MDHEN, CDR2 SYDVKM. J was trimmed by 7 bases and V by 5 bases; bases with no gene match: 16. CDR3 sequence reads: CASSPRTGLNRRNEQFF. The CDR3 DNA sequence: TGTGCCAGCAGTCCCCGGACAGGGCTTAATAGAAGGAATGAGCAGTTCTTC.

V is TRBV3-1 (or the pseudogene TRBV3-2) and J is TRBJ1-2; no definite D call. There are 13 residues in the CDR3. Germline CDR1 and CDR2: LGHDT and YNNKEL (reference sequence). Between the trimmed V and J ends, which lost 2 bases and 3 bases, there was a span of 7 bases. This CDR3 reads CASSQLGYYGYTF. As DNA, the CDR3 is TGTGCCAGCAGCCAACTAGGCTACTATGGCTACACCTTC.

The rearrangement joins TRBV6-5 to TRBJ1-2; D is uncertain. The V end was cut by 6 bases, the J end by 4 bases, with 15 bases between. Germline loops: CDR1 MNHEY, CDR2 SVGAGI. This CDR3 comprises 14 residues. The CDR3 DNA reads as TGTGCCAGCAGGCCCTCCGGGATCCCCTATGGCTACACCTTC. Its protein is CASRPSGIPYGYTF.

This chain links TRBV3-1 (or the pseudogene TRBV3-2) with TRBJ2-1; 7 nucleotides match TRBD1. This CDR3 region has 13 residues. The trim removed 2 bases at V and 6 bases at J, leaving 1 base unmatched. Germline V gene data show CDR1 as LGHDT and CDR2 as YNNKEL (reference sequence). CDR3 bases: TGTGCCAGCAGCCAAACAGGGGTCAATGAGCAGTTCTTC. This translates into CASSQTGVNEQFF.

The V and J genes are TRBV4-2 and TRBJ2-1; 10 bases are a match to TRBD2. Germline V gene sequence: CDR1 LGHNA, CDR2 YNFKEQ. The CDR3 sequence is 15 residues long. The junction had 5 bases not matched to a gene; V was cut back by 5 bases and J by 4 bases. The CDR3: CASSVSGGRYNEQFF. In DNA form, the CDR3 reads TGTGCCAGCAGCGTTAGCGGGGGGAGGTACAATGAGCAGTTCTTC.

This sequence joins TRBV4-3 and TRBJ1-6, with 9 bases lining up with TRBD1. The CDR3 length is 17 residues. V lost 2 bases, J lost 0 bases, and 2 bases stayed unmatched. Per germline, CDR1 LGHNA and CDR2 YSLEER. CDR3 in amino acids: CASSQNRGPSYNSPLHF. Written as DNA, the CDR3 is TGCGCCAGCAGCCAAAACAGGGGGCCCTCCTATAATTCACCCCTCCACTTT.

The CDR3 is CASSMGDSGSYEQYF. DNA of the CDR3: TGTGCCAGTAGTATGGGGGACAGTGGGTCCTACGAGCAGTACTTC. The gene calls are TRBV19 and TRBJ2-7, with 7 bases lining up with TRBD1. The CDR3 loop spans 15 amino acids. Trimming removed 3 bases from V and 1 base from J; junction bases left unmatched: 6. Germline CDR1 reads LNHDA; CDR2 reads SQIVND (reference sequence).